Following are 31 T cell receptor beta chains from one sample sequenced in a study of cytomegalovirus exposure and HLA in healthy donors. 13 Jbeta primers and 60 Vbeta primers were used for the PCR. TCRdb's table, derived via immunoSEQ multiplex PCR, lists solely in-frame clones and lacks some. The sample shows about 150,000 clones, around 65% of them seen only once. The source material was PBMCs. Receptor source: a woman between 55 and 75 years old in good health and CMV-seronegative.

Here the CDR3 DNA reads TGTGCCAGCTCCGCTGAATTGTTAGGGGGAGTTAGCAATCAGCCCCAGCATTTT. This encodes CASSAELLGGVSNQPQHF. This chain connects TRBV18 to TRBJ1-5; D possibly corresponds to TRBD1 (6 bases). This CDR3 has 18 amino acids. V lost 6 bases, J lost 0 bases, and 21 bases lay in between. CDR1 KGHSH and CDR2 LQKENI come from the germline V gene.

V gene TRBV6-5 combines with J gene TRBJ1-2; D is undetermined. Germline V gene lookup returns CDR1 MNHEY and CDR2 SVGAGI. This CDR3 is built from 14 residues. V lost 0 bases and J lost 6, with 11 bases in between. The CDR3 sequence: CASSYSGGRDGYTF. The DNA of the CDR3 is TGTGCCAGCAGTTACTCAGGAGGGAGGGATGGCTACACCTTC.

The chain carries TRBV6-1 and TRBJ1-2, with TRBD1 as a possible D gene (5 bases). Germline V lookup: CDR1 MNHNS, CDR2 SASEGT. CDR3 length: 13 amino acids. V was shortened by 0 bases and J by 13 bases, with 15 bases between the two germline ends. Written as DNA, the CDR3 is TGTGCCAGCAGTGAAGCGCTTCGGCGGGGGATCACCTTC. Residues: CASSEALRRGITF.

The CDR3 region has the DNA TGTGCCAGTAGTCGTGACAGTTACGAGCAGTACTTC. Its translation is CASSRDSYEQYF. The chain is built from TRBV19 and TRBJ2-5; D is possibly TRBD1 (5 bases). The DNA end lines up better with TRBJ2-7; the J call may be wrong. Per the germline V gene, CDR1 is LNHDA and CDR2 is SQIVND (reference sequence). The CDR3 is made up of 12 amino acids.

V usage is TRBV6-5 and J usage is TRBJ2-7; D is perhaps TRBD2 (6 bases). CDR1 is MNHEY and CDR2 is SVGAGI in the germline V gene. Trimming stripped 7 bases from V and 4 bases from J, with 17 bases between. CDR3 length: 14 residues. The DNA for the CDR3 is TGTGCCAGCACTCCCGGGCCGGGGGTATACGAGCAGTACTTC. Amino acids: CASTPGPGVYEQYF.

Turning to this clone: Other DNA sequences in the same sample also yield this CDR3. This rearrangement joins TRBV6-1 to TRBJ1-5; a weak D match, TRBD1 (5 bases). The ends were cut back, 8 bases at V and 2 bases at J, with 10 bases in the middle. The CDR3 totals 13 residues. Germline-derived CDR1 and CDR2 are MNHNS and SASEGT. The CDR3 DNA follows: TGTGCCAGCCTTGGGGCGGGCAATCAGCCCCAGCATTTT. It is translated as CASLGAGNQPQHF.

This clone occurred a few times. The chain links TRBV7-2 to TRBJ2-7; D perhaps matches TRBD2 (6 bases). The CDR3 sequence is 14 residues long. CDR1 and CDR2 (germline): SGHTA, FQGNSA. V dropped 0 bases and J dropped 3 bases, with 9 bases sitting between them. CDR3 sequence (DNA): TGTGCCAGCAGCTTAGCCGGAGGGTACTACGAGCAGTACTTC. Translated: CASSLAGGYYEQYF.

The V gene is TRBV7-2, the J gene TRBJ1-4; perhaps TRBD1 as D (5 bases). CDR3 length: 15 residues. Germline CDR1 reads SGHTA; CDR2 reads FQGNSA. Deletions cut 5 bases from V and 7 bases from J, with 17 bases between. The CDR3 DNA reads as TGTGCCAGCAGCCCCACGGGGGTCCCCAGTGAAAAACTGTTTTTT. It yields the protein CASSPTGVPSEKLFF.

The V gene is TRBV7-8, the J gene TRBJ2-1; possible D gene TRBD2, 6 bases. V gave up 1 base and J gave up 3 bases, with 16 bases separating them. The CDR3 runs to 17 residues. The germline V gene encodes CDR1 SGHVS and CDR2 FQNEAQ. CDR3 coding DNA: TGTGCCAGCAGCTTAGAGCCCCCTAGCGTCTACTACAATGAGCAGTTCTTC. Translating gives CASSLEPPSVYYNEQFF.

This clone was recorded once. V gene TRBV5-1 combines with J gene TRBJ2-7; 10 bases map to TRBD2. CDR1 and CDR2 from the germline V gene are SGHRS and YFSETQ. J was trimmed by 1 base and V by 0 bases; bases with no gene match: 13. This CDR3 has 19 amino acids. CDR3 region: CASSLAPPSGSLLSYEQYF. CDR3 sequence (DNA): TGCGCCAGCAGCTTGGCCCCTCCTAGCGGGAGCCTCTTGTCCTACGAGCAGTACTTC.

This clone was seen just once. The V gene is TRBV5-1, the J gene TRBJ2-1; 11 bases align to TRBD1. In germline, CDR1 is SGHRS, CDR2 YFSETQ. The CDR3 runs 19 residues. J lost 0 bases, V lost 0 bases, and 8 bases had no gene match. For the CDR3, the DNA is TGCGCCAGCAGCTTGGGGGACAGGGGGGTCGGAGGCTCCTACAATGAGCAGTTCTTC. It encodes CASSLGDRGVGGSYNEQFF. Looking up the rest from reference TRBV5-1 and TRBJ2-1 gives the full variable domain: KAGVTQTPRYLIKTRGQQVTLSCSPISGHRSVSWYQQTPGQGLQFLFEYFSETQRNKGNFPGRFSGRQFSNSRSEMNVSTLELGDSALYLCASSLGDRGVGGSYNEQFFGPGTRLTVL.

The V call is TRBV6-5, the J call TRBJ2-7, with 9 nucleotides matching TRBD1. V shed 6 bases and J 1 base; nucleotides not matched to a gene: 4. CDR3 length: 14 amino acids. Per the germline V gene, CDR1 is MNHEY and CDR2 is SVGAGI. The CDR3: CASSGTGSSYEQYF. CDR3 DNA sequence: TGTGCCAGCAGCGGGACAGGGAGTTCCTACGAGCAGTACTTC.

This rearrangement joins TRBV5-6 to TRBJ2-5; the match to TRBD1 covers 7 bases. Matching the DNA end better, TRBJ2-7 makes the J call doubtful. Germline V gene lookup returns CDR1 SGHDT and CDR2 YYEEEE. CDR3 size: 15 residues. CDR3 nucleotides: TGTGCCAGCAGCTTGGTGGACAGGACCCACTACGAGCAGTACTTC. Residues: CASSLVDRTHYEQYF.

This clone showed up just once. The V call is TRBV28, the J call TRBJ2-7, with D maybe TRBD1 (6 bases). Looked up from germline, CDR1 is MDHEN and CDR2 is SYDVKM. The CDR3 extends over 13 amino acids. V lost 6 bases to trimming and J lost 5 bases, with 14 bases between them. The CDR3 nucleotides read TGTGCCAGCAGGAGAGACAGGTTCGACGAGCAGTACTTC. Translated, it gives CASRRDRFDEQYF.

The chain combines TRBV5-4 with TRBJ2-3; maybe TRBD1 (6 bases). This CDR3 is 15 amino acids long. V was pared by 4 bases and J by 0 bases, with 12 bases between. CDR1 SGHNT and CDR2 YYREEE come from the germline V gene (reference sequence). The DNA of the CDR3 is TGTGCCAGCAGCCTAGGACAGCATAGCACAGATACGCAGTATTTT. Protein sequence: CASSLGQHSTDTQYF.

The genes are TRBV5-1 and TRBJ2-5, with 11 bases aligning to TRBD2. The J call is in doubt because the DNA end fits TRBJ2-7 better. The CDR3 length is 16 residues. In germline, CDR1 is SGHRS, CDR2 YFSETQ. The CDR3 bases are TGCGCCAGCAGCTTGGGAGGCCTAGCGGGGGGCAACGAGCAGTACTTC. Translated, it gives CASSLGGLAGGNEQYF.

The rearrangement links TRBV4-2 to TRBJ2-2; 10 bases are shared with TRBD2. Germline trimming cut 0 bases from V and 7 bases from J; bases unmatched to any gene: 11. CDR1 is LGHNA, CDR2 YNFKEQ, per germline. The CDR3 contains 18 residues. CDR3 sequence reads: CASSQDHGSSGRIGELFF. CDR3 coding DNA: TGTGCCAGCAGCCAAGATCACGGGTCTAGCGGGAGAATCGGGGAGCTGTTTTTT.

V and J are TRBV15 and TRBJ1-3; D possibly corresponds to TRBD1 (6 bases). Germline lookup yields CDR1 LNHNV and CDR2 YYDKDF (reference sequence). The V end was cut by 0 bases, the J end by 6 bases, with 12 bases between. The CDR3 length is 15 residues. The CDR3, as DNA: TGTGCCACCAGCAGAGATGTGGGGGCGATAAACACCATATATTTT. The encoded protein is CATSRDVGAINTIYF.

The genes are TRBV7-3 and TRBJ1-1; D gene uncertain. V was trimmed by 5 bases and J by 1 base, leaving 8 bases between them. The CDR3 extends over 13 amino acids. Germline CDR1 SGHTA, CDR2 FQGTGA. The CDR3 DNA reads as TGTGCCAGCAGCGAACGGGGGAACACTGAAGCTTTCTTT. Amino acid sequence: CASSERGNTEAFF.

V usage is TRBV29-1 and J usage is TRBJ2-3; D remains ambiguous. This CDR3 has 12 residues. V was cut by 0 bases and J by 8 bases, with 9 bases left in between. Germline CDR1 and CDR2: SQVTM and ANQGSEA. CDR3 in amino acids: CSVEEPIGTQYF. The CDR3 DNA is TGCAGCGTTGAAGAGCCCATCGGTACGCAGTATTTT.

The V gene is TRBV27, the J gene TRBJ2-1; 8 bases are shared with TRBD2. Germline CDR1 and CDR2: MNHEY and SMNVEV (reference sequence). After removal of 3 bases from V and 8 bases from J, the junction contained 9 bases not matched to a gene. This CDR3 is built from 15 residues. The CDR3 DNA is TGTGCCAGCAGTTTCCCCGGGACTAGGGGCCATGAGCAGTTCTTC. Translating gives CASSFPGTRGHEQFF.

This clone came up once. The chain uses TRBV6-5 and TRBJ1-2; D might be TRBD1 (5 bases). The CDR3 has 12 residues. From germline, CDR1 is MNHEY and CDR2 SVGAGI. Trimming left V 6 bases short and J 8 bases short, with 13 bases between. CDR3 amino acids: CASRSGTEGYTF. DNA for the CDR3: TGTGCCAGCAGGTCCGGGACTGAGGGCTACACCTTC.

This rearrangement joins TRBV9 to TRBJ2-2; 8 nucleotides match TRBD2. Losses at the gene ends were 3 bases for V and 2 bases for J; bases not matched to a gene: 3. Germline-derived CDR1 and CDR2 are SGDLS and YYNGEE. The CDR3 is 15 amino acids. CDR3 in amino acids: CASSARTSNTGELFF. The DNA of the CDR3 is TGTGCCAGCAGCGCCCGGACTAGCAACACCGGGGAGCTGTTTTTT.

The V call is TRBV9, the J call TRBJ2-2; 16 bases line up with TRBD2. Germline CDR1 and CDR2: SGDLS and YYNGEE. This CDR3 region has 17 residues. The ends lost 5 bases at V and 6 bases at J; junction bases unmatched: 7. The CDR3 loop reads CASSGTSGRAGPGELFF. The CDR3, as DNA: TGTGCCAGCAGTGGGACTAGCGGGAGGGCCGGGCCCGGGGAGCTGTTTTTT.

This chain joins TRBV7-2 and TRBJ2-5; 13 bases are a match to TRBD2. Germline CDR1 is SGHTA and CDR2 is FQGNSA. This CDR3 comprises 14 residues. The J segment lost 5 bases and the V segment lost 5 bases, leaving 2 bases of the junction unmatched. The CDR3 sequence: CASSILAGGETQYF. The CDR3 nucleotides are TGTGCCAGCAGCATACTAGCGGGGGGGGAGACCCAGTACTTC.

The CDR3 nucleotides read TGTGCCAGCAGTTACGCCCCAAGCTTTTCCACTGAGCAGTTCTTC. Protein: CASSYAPSFSTEQFF. V is TRBV6-5 and J is TRBJ2-1, with no clear D. The V end lost 2 bases, the J end lost 9 bases, and 17 bases lay between the germline ends. The CDR3 extends over 15 amino acids. Germline V gene lookup returns CDR1 MNHEY and CDR2 SVGAGI.

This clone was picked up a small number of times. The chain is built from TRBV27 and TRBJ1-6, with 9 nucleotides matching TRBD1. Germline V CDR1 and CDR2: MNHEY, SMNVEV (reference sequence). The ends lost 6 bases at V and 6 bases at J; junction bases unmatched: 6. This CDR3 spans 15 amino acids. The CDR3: CASRTGTGSNSPLHF. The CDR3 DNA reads TGTGCCAGCAGGACAGGGACAGGGAGTAATTCACCCCTCCACTTT.

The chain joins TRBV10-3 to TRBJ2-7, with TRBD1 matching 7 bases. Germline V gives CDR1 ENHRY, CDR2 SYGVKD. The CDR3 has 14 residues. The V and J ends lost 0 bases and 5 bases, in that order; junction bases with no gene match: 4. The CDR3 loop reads CAISESGQAHEQYF. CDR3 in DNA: TGTGCCATCAGTGAGTCAGGACAGGCACACGAGCAGTACTTC.

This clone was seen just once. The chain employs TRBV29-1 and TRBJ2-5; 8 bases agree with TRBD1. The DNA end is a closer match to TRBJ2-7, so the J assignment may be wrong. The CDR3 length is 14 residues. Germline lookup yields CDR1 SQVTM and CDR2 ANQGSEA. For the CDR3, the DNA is TGCAGCGTCTTGTCTGACAGGGGCTCCTACGAGCAGTACTTC. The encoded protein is CSVLSDRGSYEQYF.

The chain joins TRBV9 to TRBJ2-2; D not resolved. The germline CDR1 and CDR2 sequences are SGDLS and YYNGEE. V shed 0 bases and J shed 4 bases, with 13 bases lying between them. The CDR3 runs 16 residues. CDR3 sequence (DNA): TGTGCCAGCAGCGTAGCTGGGTTAGCAACCACCGGGGAGCTGTTTTTT. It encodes CASSVAGLATTGELFF.

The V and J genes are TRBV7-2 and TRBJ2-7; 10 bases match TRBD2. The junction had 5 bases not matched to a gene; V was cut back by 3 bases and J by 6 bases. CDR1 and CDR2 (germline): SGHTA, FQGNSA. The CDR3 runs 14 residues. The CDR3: CASSFRAGGSEQYF. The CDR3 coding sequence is TGTGCCAGCAGCTTTAGAGCGGGAGGGTCCGAGCAGTACTTC.